This T cell receptor (beta chain) is drawn from a study of CD8 T cells in Susac syndrome. Sequencing targeted TCR beta in blood CD8+ and CD4+ T cells. Reverse transcription used about 0.45 to 1 ug RNA and random hexamers. Amplification of the TCR beta CDR3 was carried out by immunoSEQ multiplex PCR, which spanned a total of 54 Vbeta and 13 Jbeta segments. TCRdb re-called the immunoSEQ multiplex PCR reads through MiXCR, storing one row per CDR3 protein. Among 150,000 to 180,000 distinct CDR3 sequences listed, roughly 95% were seen once. The length of the CDR3 is 13 residues. Germline CDR1 and CDR2: MNHEY and SMNVEV (reference sequence). Losses at the gene ends were 6 bases for V and 5 bases for J; bases not matched to a gene: 3.

Input material: CD4+ T cells from PBMCs. The receptor comes from a human donor with Susac syndrome. The J gene is TRBJ1-1, the V gene TRBV27; 10 nucleotides line up with TRBD1. Here the CDR3 reads CASRRTGGTEAFF. CDR3 DNA: TGTGCCAGCAGGAGGACAGGGGGGACTGAAGCTTTCTTT.